This T cell receptor (beta chain) comes out of a study of PD-L1 blockade in urothelial cancer. Study-level information: Atezolizumab therapy began for patients at some point between 2014 and 2016, dosed at 1,200 mg intravenously every 3 weeks. At 3 weeks after treatment start (second dose) and again at 6 weeks, blood was analyzed.

V was clipped by 3 bases and J by 3 bases, with 15 bases between them. Germline loops: CDR1 SGDLS, CDR2 YYNGEE. The CDR3 loop spans 15 amino acids. This clone is a singleton in its sample. Antigen specificity is unknown. Time point: pretreatment peripheral blood. The study collected 1 to 8 samples per patient, pretreatment and on-treatment. Assay: immunoSEQ multiplex PCR; the TCRdb copy retains only in-frame clones and omits some. Of 30,000 to 50,000 clones in the sample, approximately 90% were seen once. Study conclusions and caveats: Blood clones associated with the tumor expanded more at 3 weeks in durable-benefit patients.

The sample here was PBMCs, taken around atezolizumab (anti-PD-L1) treatment. The clonotype was recovered from a woman aged 60 to 75 with urothelial cancer. This rearrangement joins TRBV9 to TRBJ1-2; no reliable D call. CDR3: CASSEGLTADYGYTF. DNA for the CDR3: TGTGCCAGCAGCGAGGGATTAACAGCGGACTATGGCTACACCTTC.